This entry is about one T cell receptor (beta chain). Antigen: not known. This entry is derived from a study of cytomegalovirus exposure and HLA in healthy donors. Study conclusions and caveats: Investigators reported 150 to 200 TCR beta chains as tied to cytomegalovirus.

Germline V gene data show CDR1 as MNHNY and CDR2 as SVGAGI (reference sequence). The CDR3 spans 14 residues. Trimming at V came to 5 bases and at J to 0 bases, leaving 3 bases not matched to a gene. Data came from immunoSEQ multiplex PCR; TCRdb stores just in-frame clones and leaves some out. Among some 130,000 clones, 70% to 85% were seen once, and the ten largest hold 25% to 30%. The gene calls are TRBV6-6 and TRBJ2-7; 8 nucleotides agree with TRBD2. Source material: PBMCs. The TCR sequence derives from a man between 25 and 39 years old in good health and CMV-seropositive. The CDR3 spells CASSDSGASYEQYF. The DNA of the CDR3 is TGTGCCAGCAGTGATAGCGGGGCCTCCTACGAGCAGTACTTC.